The next 3 T cell receptor beta chains were all read from a single sample in a study of blood T cell repertoires in COVID-19. Profiled with immunoSEQ multiplex PCR; TCRdb holds only in-frame clones, not every one. The sample has fewer than 500,000 clones, 80% to 90% seen once. The sample consisted of PBMCs or T cells enriched from blood (not recorded which). These TCRs come from a man aged 25 to 45 who had recovered from COVID-19.

V gene TRBV6-5 combines with J gene TRBJ2-1, with TRBD1 matching 7 bases. The CDR3 has 14 residues. V lost 0 bases, J lost 9 bases, and 5 bases stayed unmatched. Germline CDR1 is MNHEY and CDR2 is SVGAGI. CDR3 DNA: TGTGCCAGCAGTTACTCGACAGGGACGGTTGAGCAGTTCTTC. This encodes CASSYSTGTVEQFF.

V is TRBV25-1 and J is TRBJ2-1, with D uncertain. This CDR3 is 11 amino acids long. Germline V gene lookup returns CDR1 MGHDK and CDR2 SYGVNS. The germline V and J ends were trimmed by 4 bases and 8 bases, with 6 bases remaining between them. The CDR3 DNA is TGTGCCAGCAGTGTAGCCCATGAGCAGTTCTTC. This sequence encodes CASSVAHEQFF.

The chain employs TRBV6-4 and TRBJ2-3, with 14 bases that match TRBD2. This CDR3 has 17 amino acids. Trimming at V came to 0 bases and at J to 4 bases, leaving 3 bases not matched to a gene. Germline-derived CDR1 and CDR2 are MRHNA and SNTAGT. This CDR3 is CASSDSGLAGDPDTQYF. The CDR3 DNA sequence: TGTGCCAGCAGTGACTCGGGACTAGCGGGAGATCCAGATACGCAGTATTTT.